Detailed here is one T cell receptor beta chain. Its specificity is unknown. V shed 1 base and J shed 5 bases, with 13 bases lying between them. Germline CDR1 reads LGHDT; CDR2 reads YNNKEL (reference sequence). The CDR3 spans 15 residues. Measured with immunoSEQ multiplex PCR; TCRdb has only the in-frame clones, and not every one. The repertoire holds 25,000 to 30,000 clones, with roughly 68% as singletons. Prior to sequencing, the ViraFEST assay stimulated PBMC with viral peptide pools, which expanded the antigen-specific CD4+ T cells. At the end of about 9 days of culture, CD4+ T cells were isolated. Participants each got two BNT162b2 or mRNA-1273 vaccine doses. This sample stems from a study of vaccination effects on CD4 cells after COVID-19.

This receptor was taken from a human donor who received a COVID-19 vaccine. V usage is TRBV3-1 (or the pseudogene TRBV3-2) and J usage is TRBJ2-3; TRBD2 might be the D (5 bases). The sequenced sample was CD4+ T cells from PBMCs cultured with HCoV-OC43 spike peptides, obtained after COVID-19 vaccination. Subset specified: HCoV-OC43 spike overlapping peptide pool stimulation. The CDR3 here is CASSQGSGIGDTQYF. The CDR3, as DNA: TGTGCCAGCAGCCAAGGGAGCGGAATCGGAGATACGCAGTATTTT.